Each of the 32 T cell receptor beta chains below was sequenced from the same sample in a study of CD8+ T cells in alopecia areata (dated by TCRdb to 2017 to 2018). The library was produced with the immunoSEQ multiplex PCR assay. RNA was extracted from all samples and reverse transcribed into cDNA as template for TCR sequencing. Not all clones reach the TCRdb copy of this immuneACCESS table, which keeps in-frame sequences only. Checked studies attribute under half of the gap to unresolved V genes and leave the rest unexplained. The sample contains some 210,000 clones, 57% of them found a single time. The biggest ten clones account for 0.45% of the sample. The sample's time point, from its label and the paper: baseline before oral tofacitinib. The input for sequencing was CD4+ T cells sorted from blood, taken at week 0. These receptors all come from a human donor with alopecia areata.

This clone was observed a handful of times. The chain links TRBV9 to TRBJ2-1; D possibly corresponds to TRBD1 (6 bases). V was clipped by 0 bases and J by 5 bases, with 12 bases between them. The CDR3 runs to 15 residues. From germline, CDR1 is SGDLS and CDR2 YYNGEE. CDR3 sequence: CASSVAGQRNNEQFF. In DNA, the CDR3 is TGTGCCAGCAGCGTAGCTGGACAGAGGAACAATGAGCAGTTCTTC.

This chain links TRBV10-3 with TRBJ2-7; D remains ambiguous. Between the trimmed V and J ends, which lost 4 bases and 2 bases, there was a span of 6 bases. CDR1 ENHRY and CDR2 SYGVKD come from the germline V gene. The CDR3 has 12 amino acids. In nucleotides, the CDR3 is TGTGCCATCAGTGTCGCGGCCTACGAGCAGTACTTC. Translated, it gives CAISVAAYEQYF.

This clone was observed a handful of times. The chain is built from TRBV5-1 and TRBJ2-1; 7 bases agree with TRBD2. Germline V gene lookup returns CDR1 SGHRS and CDR2 YFSETQ. Losses at the gene ends were 3 bases for V and 4 bases for J; bases not matched to a gene: 4. The CDR3 runs to 14 residues. The CDR3 DNA follows: TGCGCCAGCAGCTCGACCGGGGGGTACAATGAGCAGTTCTTC. Its translation is CASSSTGGYNEQFF.

This chain links TRBV11-2 with TRBJ1-5; possible D gene TRBD1, 5 bases. There are 16 residues in the CDR3. The germline V gene encodes CDR1 SGHAT and CDR2 FQNNGV. V was pared by 3 bases and J by 0 bases, with 12 bases between. The CDR3, as DNA: TGTGCCAGCAGCTTTGTCTTAGGGGCTAGCAATCAGCCCCAGCATTTT. Encoded protein: CASSFVLGASNQPQHF.

V and J are TRBV4-1 and TRBJ2-1; D remains unclear. The length of the CDR3 is 17 residues. V lost 4 bases and J lost 0, with 16 bases in between. CDR1 is MGHRA, CDR2 YSYEKL, per germline. In DNA, the CDR3 is TGCGCCAGCAGCCTTCGGACCCTAGGAAGCTCCTACAATGAGCAGTTCTTC. This codes for CASSLRTLGSSYNEQFF.

This chain joins TRBV30 and TRBJ2-1; D is unclear. The CDR3 consists of 12 residues. Per germline, CDR1 GTSNPN and CDR2 SVGIG (reference sequence). V shed 2 bases and J shed 10 bases, with 12 bases lying between them. The CDR3 DNA is TGTGCCTGGAGTACCACGGTCGGGGAGCAGTTCTTC. This codes for CAWSTTVGEQFF.

This clone was counted between two and nine times. The J gene is TRBJ1-2, the V gene TRBV27; D is perhaps TRBD1 (5 bases). Germline V lookup: CDR1 MNHEY, CDR2 SMNVEV (reference sequence). Trimming left V 2 bases short and J 7 bases short, with 14 bases between. The CDR3 has 14 amino acids. The CDR3 DNA sequence: TGTGCCAGCAGTTTAACGTCAGGGATGGGTGGCTACACCTTC. Residues: CASSLTSGMGGYTF.

This clone occurred a few times. The chain recombines TRBV27 with TRBJ1-2; tentatively, D is TRBD1 (5 bases). Germline V gene data show CDR1 as MNHEY and CDR2 as SMNVEV (reference sequence). V gave up 4 bases and J gave up 4 bases, with 10 bases separating them. The CDR3 is made up of 13 amino acids. The CDR3: CASSWRGGYGYTF. CDR3 nucleotides: TGTGCCAGCAGTTGGAGGGGCGGCTATGGCTACACCTTC.

This clone was seen once. The chain carries TRBV20-1 and TRBJ1-1; D unresolved. Per the germline V gene, CDR1 is DFQATT and CDR2 is SNEGSKA (reference sequence). The CDR3 consists of 11 residues. V dropped 7 bases and J dropped 1 base, with 7 bases sitting between them. Written as DNA, the CDR3 is TGCAGTGTTCGGTCGAACACTGAAGCTTTCTTT. This encodes CSVRSNTEAFF.

This clone was picked up a small number of times. This chain uses TRBV19 with TRBJ2-1; D uncertain. The CDR3 contains 13 residues. Germline assignment: CDR1 LNHDA and CDR2 SQIVND (reference sequence). The V gene lost 5 bases and the J gene lost 6 bases, with 11 bases spanning the gap. This CDR3 reads CASSSSLPNEQFF. The CDR3 region has the DNA TGTGCCAGTAGTTCCAGTCTCCCCAATGAGCAGTTCTTC. Full variable domain (outside the CDR3, taken from reference TRBV19 and TRBJ2-1): DGGITQSPKYLFRKEGQNVTLSCEQNLNHDAMYWYRQDPGQGLRLIYYSQIVNDFQKGDIAEGYSVSREKKESFPLTVTSAQKNPTAFYLCASSSSLPNEQFFGPGTRLTVL.

The chain combines TRBV6-1 with TRBJ1-1, with unresolved D. Germline V gene lookup returns CDR1 MNHNS and CDR2 SASEGT. CDR3 length equals 13 residues. The germline V and J ends were trimmed by 4 bases and 3 bases, with 9 bases remaining between them. The CDR3 here is CASSVELDTEAFF. Written as DNA, the CDR3 is TGTGCCAGCAGTGTAGAATTAGACACTGAAGCTTTCTTT.

This clone was found a few times. The CDR3 sequence: CASSRDRGSEAFF. As DNA, the CDR3 is TGTGCCAGCAGCCGGGACAGGGGATCTGAAGCTTTCTTT. The chain combines TRBV6-5 with TRBJ1-1; 10 positions agree with TRBD1. The CDR3 covers 13 residues. Germline V gene sequence: CDR1 MNHEY, CDR2 SVGAGI. V shed 6 bases and J 6 bases; nucleotides not matched to a gene: 4.

J is TRBJ2-7 and V is TRBV18; D possibly corresponds to TRBD1 (6 bases). There are 14 residues in the CDR3. V was clipped by 3 bases and J by 4 bases, with 13 bases between them. CDR1 KGHSH and CDR2 LQKENI come from the germline V gene. The CDR3 DNA reads TGTGCCAGCTCACCCCCCGGACAGAGTTACGAGCAGTACTTC. Its translation is CASSPPGQSYEQYF. Full variable domain (missing parts from reference TRBV18 and TRBJ2-7): NAGVMQNPRHLVRRRGQEARLRCSPMKGHSHVYWYRQLPEEGLKFMVYLQKENIIDESGMPKERFSAEFPKEGPSILRIQQVVRGDSAAYFCASSPPGQSYEQYFGPGTRLTVT.

The chain joins TRBV29-1 to TRBJ1-1; D unclear. Germline lookup yields CDR1 SQVTM and CDR2 ANQGSEA. This CDR3 spans 12 amino acids. Trimming shortened V by 4 bases and J by 0 bases, and 6 bases separated the two germline ends. The CDR3 reads CSVVRLNTEAFF. CDR3 nucleotides: TGCAGCGTTGTCAGGTTGAACACTGAAGCTTTCTTT.

The chain joins TRBV11-2 to TRBJ2-4; TRBD2 aligns across 10 bases. V gave up 3 bases and J gave up 8 bases; unmatched junction bases: 4. The CDR3 sequence is 14 residues long. Germline V CDR1 and CDR2: SGHAT, FQNNGV. Here the CDR3 reads CASSFASGSDIQYF. Written as DNA, the CDR3 is TGTGCCAGCAGCTTTGCTAGCGGGAGTGACATTCAGTACTTC.

V gene TRBV6-5 combines with J gene TRBJ1-6; D gene unclear. The CDR3 is 13 residues long. V lost 8 bases, J lost 9 bases, and 14 bases lay in between. CDR1 and CDR2 (germline): MNHEY, SVGAGI. In DNA, the CDR3 is TGTGCCAGCGGCGAAAGGGATTTTTCACCCCTCCACTTT. Encoded protein: CASGERDFSPLHF.

In nucleotides, the CDR3 is TGTGCCAGCAGAGATTTTGTGGGCAGTACCACAGATACGCAGTATTTT. Its protein product is CASRDFVGSTTDTQYF. The chain has TRBV5-4 and TRBJ2-3; unclear D gene. The germline CDR1 and CDR2 sequences are SGHNT and YYREEE (reference sequence). Trimming stripped 5 bases from V and 2 bases from J, with 18 bases between. CDR3 length: 16 residues.

A remark on this clone: The same CDR3 also results from other DNA sequences found in this sample. This chain connects TRBV5-1 to TRBJ2-7; no clear D. V gave up 1 base and J gave up 1 base, with 3 bases separating them. The germline V gene encodes CDR1 SGHRS and CDR2 YFSETQ. This CDR3 is built from 12 residues. CDR3 nucleotide sequence: TGCGCCAGCAGCTTGAGTTCCTACGAGCAGTACTTC. Translation gives CASSLSSYEQYF.

This clone showed up just a few times. The chain joins TRBV27 to TRBJ2-1, with a tentative D call TRBD2 (6 bases). CDR1 and CDR2 from the germline V gene are MNHEY and SMNVEV (reference sequence). The CDR3 has 11 residues. V was cut by 5 bases and J by 13 bases, with 12 bases left in between. CDR3 DNA: TGTGCCAGCAGTCTCTCGGGACTCCAGTTCTTC. Translation: CASSLSGLQFF.

The chain links TRBV9 to TRBJ2-3; 7 nucleotides agree with TRBD2. V shed 3 bases and J 8 bases; nucleotides not matched to a gene: 12. The CDR3 sequence is 15 residues long. CDR1 and CDR2 (germline): SGDLS, YYNGEE. This CDR3 is CASSEKGAGVVTQYF. The DNA of the CDR3 is TGTGCCAGCAGCGAAAAAGGTGCGGGGGTAGTTACGCAGTATTTT.

This chain uses TRBV7-9 with TRBJ2-3, with 9 bases aligning to TRBD2. Germline V gives CDR1 SEHNR, CDR2 FQNEAQ (reference sequence). V shed 8 bases, J shed 0 bases, and the junction held 12 bases outside the gene matches. CDR3 size: 17 residues. The CDR3 is CASPPAGGLLSTDTQYF. CDR3 in DNA: TGTGCCAGCCCCCCGGCGGGGGGGCTGCTGAGCACAGATACGCAGTATTTT.

V gene TRBV27 combines with J gene TRBJ2-1; 7 bases fit TRBD2. The germline CDR1 and CDR2 sequences are MNHEY and SMNVEV (reference sequence). The CDR3 loop spans 14 amino acids. V lost 4 bases and J lost 3; bases outside the gene matches: 3. The CDR3 sequence: CASSSGGSYNEQFF. The CDR3 bases are TGTGCCAGCAGTTCGGGCGGGAGCTACAATGAGCAGTTCTTC.

The rearrangement joins TRBV7-2 to TRBJ2-2; 7 positions match TRBD1. The J segment lost 3 bases and the V segment lost 5 bases, leaving 6 bases of the junction unmatched. Germline V gives CDR1 SGHTA, CDR2 FQGNSA. The CDR3 totals 15 residues. The CDR3 region is CASSVRQGYTGELFF. The CDR3, as DNA: TGTGCCAGCAGCGTACGACAGGGTTACACCGGGGAGCTGTTTTTT. Using reference TRBV7-2 and TRBJ2-2 for the parts outside the CDR3, the full variable domain is GAGVSQSPSNKVTEKGKDVELRCDPISGHTALYWYRQSLGQGLEFLIYFQGNSAPDKSGLPSDRFSAERTGGSVSTLTIQRTQQEDSAVYLCASSVRQGYTGELFFGEGSRLTVL.

The chain carries TRBV30 and TRBJ2-1; D call uncertain. This CDR3 is built from 13 residues. In germline, CDR1 is GTSNPN, CDR2 SVGIG (reference sequence). V was pared by 2 bases and J by 4 bases, with 9 bases between. CDR3 in DNA: TGTGCCTGGAGTCAGCCCCCGTACAATGAGCAGTTCTTC. Amino acid sequence: CAWSQPPYNEQFF.

V is TRBV30 and J is TRBJ1-6, with a weak D call TRBD1 (5 bases). This CDR3 is 13 amino acids long. Trimming shortened V by 1 base and J by 5 bases, and 6 bases separated the two germline ends. Germline V lookup: CDR1 GTSNPN, CDR2 SVGIG (reference sequence). CDR3 sequence reads: CAWSAGNNSPLHF. The CDR3 DNA reads as TGTGCCTGGAGTGCAGGGAATAATTCACCCCTCCACTTT. Full variable domain (missing parts from reference TRBV30 and TRBJ1-6): SQTIHQWPATLVQPVGSPLSLECTVEGTSNPNLYWYRQAAGRGLQLLFYSVGIGQISSEVPQNLSASRPQDRQFILSSKKLLLSDSGFYLCAWSAGNNSPLHFGNGTRLTVT.

This clone has just a few counts. V gene TRBV11-2 combines with J gene TRBJ2-4, with TRBD2 as a possible D gene (7 bases). The CDR3 length is 18 residues. Trimming pared 3 bases from V and 0 bases from J, leaving 18 bases between. Germline V CDR1 and CDR2: SGHAT, FQNNGV. As DNA, the CDR3 is TGTGCCAGCAGCTTTAGGGGGGCTACTAGCGTAGCCAAAAACATTCAGTACTTC. This sequence encodes CASSFRGATSVAKNIQYF.

This clone is a singleton in its sample. This sequence joins TRBV30 and TRBJ2-3; TRBD2 matches 7 bases. The CDR3 contains 14 residues. The junction had 3 bases not matched to a gene; V was cut back by 2 bases and J by 1 base. From germline, CDR1 is GTSNPN and CDR2 SVGIG (reference sequence). The CDR3: CAWSLSGGTDTQYF. The CDR3 DNA follows: TGTGCCTGGAGTCTAAGCGGGGGCACAGATACGCAGTATTTT.

This clone has just one count. The chain couples TRBV18 to TRBJ1-2, with a weak D call TRBD1 (6 bases). The CDR3 spans 18 residues. Trimming cost V 1 base and J 5 bases, with 23 bases left between them. The germline V gene encodes CDR1 KGHSH and CDR2 LQKENI. CDR3 DNA sequence: TGTGCCAGCTCACCACGGGGGCAGGGGATACCCGCTCAGTATGGCTACACCTTC. Protein sequence: CASSPRGQGIPAQYGYTF.

This clone came up a few times. The chain uses TRBV6-4 and TRBJ2-4; D is undetermined. V dropped 8 bases and J dropped 7 bases, with 9 bases sitting between them. CDR1 MRHNA and CDR2 SNTAGT come from the germline V gene. CDR3 length: 11 residues. The DNA for the CDR3 is TGTGCCAGCGTCGGATCTAACATTCAGTACTTC. It yields the protein CASVGSNIQYF.

There are a few counts of this clone. The chain carries TRBV29-1 and TRBJ2-5, with 10 nucleotides matching TRBD1. V lost 3 bases, J lost 6 bases, and 7 bases stayed unmatched. Germline V gives CDR1 SQVTM, CDR2 ANQGSEA. The CDR3 is made up of 14 amino acids. In nucleotides, the CDR3 is TGCAGCGTTGACCCGGGACAGGGGCATCAGACCCAGTACTTC. Its translation: CSVDPGQGHQTQYF.

This clone was detected a few times. CDR3 amino acids: CSVGTDSYTEAFF. The CDR3 nucleotides read TGCAGCGTTGGCACTGACAGCTACACTGAAGCTTTCTTT. V and J are TRBV29-1 and TRBJ1-1, with a weak D call TRBD1 (5 bases). CDR1 SQVTM and CDR2 ANQGSEA come from the germline V gene. The CDR3 runs to 13 residues. V dropped 4 bases and J dropped 3 bases, with 12 bases sitting between them.

This clone was seen only a few times. This chain links TRBV5-4 with TRBJ1-2; D is uncertain. Trimming stripped 4 bases from V and 4 bases from J, with 8 bases between. Germline-derived CDR1 and CDR2 are SGHNT and YYREEE (reference sequence). The CDR3 has 12 amino acids. The CDR3 DNA is TGTGCCAGCAGCCCGGACGGCTATGGCTACACCTTC. It translates to CASSPDGYGYTF.